These 22 T cell receptor beta chains originate from one sample sequenced in a study of blood T cell repertoires in COVID-19. Method: immunoSEQ multiplex PCR; TCRdb's copy keeps in-frame clones and lacks some. The table includes about 87,000 clones, about 86% detected once. What was sequenced was peripheral blood. These receptors came from a woman aged 55-69 years with acute or convalescent COVID-19.

The chain carries TRBV9 and TRBJ2-6; weak D call: TRBD1 (6 bases). This CDR3 has 15 residues. Germline V gene lookup returns CDR1 SGDLS and CDR2 YYNGEE. V lost 2 bases, J lost 1 base, and 7 bases lay in between. The CDR3 DNA sequence: TGTGCCAGCAGCGTGGGGGCGTCTGGGGCCAACGTCCTGACTTTC. Protein: CASSVGASGANVLTF.

This clone has only a few counts. The chain couples TRBV15 to TRBJ1-2; 8 bases agree with TRBD1. Germline CDR1 and CDR2: LNHNV and YYDKDF (reference sequence). The V and J ends lost 3 bases and 4 bases, in that order; junction bases with no gene match: 1. The CDR3 is 13 amino acids. The chain's CDR3 is CATSRGTGYGYTF. The CDR3 DNA follows: TGTGCCACCAGCAGGGGGACAGGCTATGGCTACACCTTC.

This chain links TRBV12-3 or TRBV12-4 with TRBJ1-1; D not resolved. V lost 3 bases, J lost 6 bases, and 11 bases lay in between. The CDR3 totals 13 residues. CDR3 residues: CASSFVGNAEAFF. The DNA for the CDR3 is TGTGCCAGCAGTTTTGTCGGGAATGCTGAAGCTTTCTTT.

The chain links TRBV5-1 to TRBJ2-3; 9 nucleotides line up with TRBD1. The ends lost 4 bases at V and 8 bases at J; junction bases unmatched: 14. Per the germline V gene, CDR1 is SGHRS and CDR2 is YFSETQ. CDR3 length: 16 residues. Here the CDR3 DNA reads TGCGCCAGCAGCCAAGGGACAGGGAACTTTCGCGGTACGCAGTATTTT. The encoded protein is CASSQGTGNFRGTQYF.

The genes are TRBV6-6 and TRBJ2-2, with 8 bases fitting TRBD1. CDR1 is MNHNY and CDR2 is SVGAGI in the germline V gene (reference sequence). The CDR3 runs to 15 residues. J lost 5 bases, V lost 0 bases, and 2 bases had no gene match. DNA for the CDR3: TGTGCCAGCAGTTACTCCACAGGGGGGACCGGGGAGCTGTTTTTT. Its protein is CASSYSTGGTGELFF.

The CDR3 is CAISESGTGSGNTIYF. CDR3 nucleotides: TGTGCCATCAGTGAGTCCGGGACAGGGTCCGGAAACACCATATATTTT. The chain employs TRBV10-3 and TRBJ1-3; 9 bases line up with TRBD1. The CDR3 totals 16 residues. The germline CDR1 and CDR2 sequences are ENHRY and SYGVKD. J gave up 4 bases and V 0 bases, and 4 bases lay outside the gene matches.

The genes are TRBV11-3 and TRBJ2-1; D is possibly TRBD2 (5 bases). Germline V gene data show CDR1 as SGHNT and CDR2 as YENEEA. The length of the CDR3 is 12 residues. V lost 5 bases and J lost 9, with 11 bases in between. CDR3 region: CASSRTEGEQFF. The CDR3 nucleotides are TGTGCCAGCAGCCGGACCGAGGGTGAGCAGTTCTTC.

The chain is built from TRBV25-1 and TRBJ2-3; perhaps TRBD1 as D (6 bases). Germline values: CDR1 MGHDK, CDR2 SYGVNS. This CDR3 region has 18 residues. The V end was cut by 5 bases, the J end by 6 bases, with 27 bases between. This chain's CDR3 is CASSSTRVQGRMMDTQYF. CDR3 DNA sequence: TGTGCCAGCAGTTCTACCCGCGTTCAGGGGCGAATGATGGATACGCAGTATTTT.

The chain employs TRBV12-1 and TRBJ2-6; TRBD1, the D gene given by the table, was not confirmed from the DNA. TRBV12-1 is annotated as a pseudogene. The CDR3 has 20 residues. For the CDR3, the DNA is TGTGCCAGCAGCTTTGCCAACAGACAGGGACGGTTTACTGGGGCCAACGTCCTGACTTTC. As protein: CASSFANRQGRFTGANVLTF.

V usage is TRBV7-9 and J usage is TRBJ2-7; no reliable D call. Germline CDR1 and CDR2: SEHNR and FQNEAQ (reference sequence). V lost 1 base to trimming and J lost 1 base, with 8 bases between them. The CDR3 totals 14 residues. CDR3 loop: CASSLGSLSYEQYF. The DNA for the CDR3 is TGTGCCAGCAGCTTAGGGAGTTTGTCCTACGAGCAGTACTTC.

The chain combines TRBV5-1 with TRBJ2-2; possibly TRBD1 for D (5 bases). Germline CDR1 is SGHRS and CDR2 is YFSETQ. With 4 bases removed from V and 2 bases from J, the gap between germline ends came to 12 bases. The CDR3 runs 15 residues. Written as DNA, the CDR3 is TGCGCCAGCAGCGTGCCCACAGGAAACACCGGGGAGCTGTTTTTT. This translates into CASSVPTGNTGELFF.

The chain recombines TRBV27 with TRBJ2-5, with D perhaps TRBD2 (5 bases). Germline CDR1 and CDR2: MNHEY and SMNVEV (reference sequence). This CDR3 is built from 15 residues. Trimming cost V 1 base and J 5 bases, with 14 bases left between them. The CDR3: CASSLLSPPGETQYF. The CDR3 DNA reads as TGTGCCAGCAGTTTATTATCCCCGCCGGGGGAGACCCAGTACTTC.

This clone was counted only a few times. The J gene is TRBJ2-7, the V gene TRBV18; D gene unclear. Germline V gives CDR1 KGHSH, CDR2 LQKENI. The V end lost 3 bases, the J end lost 2 bases, and 17 bases lay between the germline ends. The CDR3 length is 16 residues. CDR3 coding DNA: TGTGCCAGCTCACCCAACAGCATTTCTTCCCCCTACGAGCAGTACTTC. Its protein product is CASSPNSISSPYEQYF.

The chain joins TRBV5-1 to TRBJ2-3; 8 nucleotides agree with TRBD2. From germline, CDR1 is SGHRS and CDR2 YFSETQ. The CDR3 spans 16 residues. V gave up 0 bases and J gave up 3 bases; unmatched junction bases: 6. The CDR3 sequence: CASSLVGAGGTDTQYF. Written as DNA, the CDR3 is TGCGCCAGCAGCTTGGTCGGGGCGGGAGGTACAGATACGCAGTATTTT. The entire variable domain, with the rest obtained from reference TRBV5-1 and TRBJ2-3, is as follows: KAGVTQTPRYLIKTRGQQVTLSCSPISGHRSVSWYQQTPGQGLQFLFEYFSETQRNKGNFPGRFSGRQFSNSRSEMNVSTLELGDSALYLCASSLVGAGGTDTQYFGPGTRLTVL.

The chain uses TRBV24-1 and TRBJ2-1; a weak D match, TRBD1 (6 bases). Germline V CDR1 and CDR2: KGHDR, SFDVKD. V was shortened by 3 bases and J by 8 bases, with 10 bases between the two germline ends. The CDR3 covers 13 residues. The CDR3 region is CATSDGRGYEQFF. The CDR3 nucleotides are TGTGCCACCAGTGATGGCAGGGGCTATGAGCAGTTCTTC.

The chain carries TRBV9 and TRBJ2-2; unclear D gene. V lost 0 bases to trimming and J lost 8 bases, with 11 bases between them. Germline values: CDR1 SGDLS, CDR2 YYNGEE. CDR3 length: 14 amino acids. The CDR3 coding sequence is TGTGCCAGCAGCGTAGGACAACTTTTAGGGGAGCTGTTTTTT. It specifies CASSVGQLLGELFF.

J is TRBJ1-2 and V is TRBV7-2; 11 bases agree with TRBD1. Germline CDR1 SGHTA, CDR2 FQGNSA. V was clipped by 0 bases and J by 4 bases; unmatched bases: 13. The CDR3 runs 19 residues. In DNA, the CDR3 is TGTGCCAGCAGCTTAGCGCGGACAGGGGGCTATAGTTTCGCCTATGGCTACACCTTC. It yields the protein CASSLARTGGYSFAYGYTF.

V is TRBV7-2 and J is TRBJ1-5, with D perhaps matching TRBD1 (5 bases). Trimming removed 6 bases from V and 2 bases from J, with 14 bases in between. The CDR3 consists of 15 residues. The germline CDR1 and CDR2 sequences are SGHTA and FQGNSA. The CDR3 sequence is CASSLGGGGNQPQHF. The CDR3 region has the DNA TGTGCCAGCAGTCTGGGGGGGGGAGGCAATCAGCCCCAGCATTTT.

The genes are TRBV5-1 and TRBJ2-3, with TRBD1 matching over 10 bases. CDR3 size: 15 residues. CDR1 is SGHRS, CDR2 YFSETQ, per germline. V dropped 4 bases and J dropped 3; count of bases not matched to a gene: 5. The CDR3 is CASSPGQGKTDTQYF. CDR3 coding DNA: TGCGCCAGCAGCCCGGGACAGGGGAAAACAGATACGCAGTATTTT.

The V gene is TRBV6-6, the J gene TRBJ1-2; tentatively, D is TRBD1 (6 bases). Germline V lookup: CDR1 MNHNY, CDR2 SVGAGI (reference sequence). Trimming shortened V by 5 bases and J by 4 bases, and 23 bases separated the two germline ends. The CDR3 totals 17 residues. The CDR3, as DNA: TGTGCCAGCAGTCGAGAGGGGGGGCTGGACCCCTTCTATGGCTACACCTTC. Translating it yields CASSREGGLDPFYGYTF.

This chain links TRBV5-1 with TRBJ2-4; no clear D. Per germline, CDR1 SGHRS and CDR2 YFSETQ. The CDR3 loop spans 15 amino acids. Trimming removed 2 bases at V and 0 bases at J, with 9 bases between. CDR3 nucleotides: TGCGCCAGCAGCTTAGGCGGTTTAGCCAAAAACATTCAGTACTTC. Amino acids: CASSLGGLAKNIQYF. The full variable domain, its missing parts supplied by reference TRBV5-1 and TRBJ2-4, is KAGVTQTPRYLIKTRGQQVTLSCSPISGHRSVSWYQQTPGQGLQFLFEYFSETQRNKGNFPGRFSGRQFSNSRSEMNVSTLELGDSALYLCASSLGGLAKNIQYFGAGTRLSVL.

The chain carries TRBV9 and TRBJ1-1, with TRBD1 as a possible D gene (6 bases). The ends were cut back, 0 bases at V and 0 bases at J, with 9 bases in the middle. CDR1 and CDR2 from the germline V gene are SGDLS and YYNGEE. This CDR3 region has 15 residues. Written as DNA, the CDR3 is TGTGCCAGCAGCGTAGCTGGGGGCCTGAACACTGAAGCTTTCTTT. It yields the protein CASSVAGGLNTEAFF. Complete variable domain (other parts from reference TRBV9 and TRBJ1-1): DSGVTQTPKHLITATGQRVTLRCSPRSGDLSVYWYQQSLDQGLQFLIQYYNGEERAKGNILERFSAQQFPDLHSELNLSSLELGDSALYFCASSVAGGLNTEAFFGQGTRLTVV.